Presented here are 2 T cell receptor beta chains from one specimen sequenced in a study of T cell repertoires in cytomegalovirus infection. TCRdb called the reads again in MiXCR, with one record for every CDR3 protein. The profile shows about 310,000 distinct CDR3 sequences, around a sixth of them singletons. The sample was PBMCs. These receptors came from a human donor in good health (CMV status not recorded). Some clones in this sample may be carry-over from other donors' samples.

The chain carries TRBV4-1 and TRBJ2-1, with 12 nucleotides matching TRBD2. Looked up from germline, CDR1 is MGHRA and CDR2 is YSYEKL. With 0 bases clipped from V and 9 bases from J, the junction kept 12 bases outside the gene matches. This CDR3 is 18 amino acids long. Here the CDR3 reads CASSQELGLAGGRTEQFF. The CDR3 coding sequence is TGCGCCAGCAGCCAAGAATTGGGGCTAGCGGGGGGGCGTACTGAGCAGTTCTTC.

This clonotype was found many times. The rearrangement uses TRBV7-2 and TRBJ1-1; D remains ambiguous. CDR3 length: 12 residues. Germline values: CDR1 SGHTA, CDR2 FQGNSA. V lost 3 bases, J lost 2 bases, and 4 bases lay in between. CDR3 DNA sequence: TGTGCCAGCAGCTTGAGTAACACTGAAGCTTTCTTT. The encoded protein is CASSLSNTEAFF. The full variable domain, with the rest looked up from reference TRBV7-2 and TRBJ1-1, is GAGVSQSPSNKVTEKGKDVELRCDPISGHTALYWYRQSLGQGLEFLIYFQGNSAPDKSGLPSDRFSAERTGGSVSTLTIQRTQQEDSAVYLCASSLSNTEAFFGQGTRLTVV.